The 15 T cell receptor beta chains below were found in one sample sequenced in a study of blood T cell repertoires in COVID-19. Profiled with immunoSEQ multiplex PCR; TCRdb holds only in-frame clones, not every one. The sample carries almost 400,000 clones, roughly 89% recorded once. The material sequenced was PBMCs or T cells enriched from blood (not recorded which). The receptors come from a woman between 25 and 40 years old who had recovered from COVID-19.

This rearrangement joins TRBV4-2 to TRBJ1-2; no definite D call. The V and J ends lost 0 bases and 0 bases respectively, with 8 bases between them. Germline V CDR1 and CDR2: LGHNA, YNFKEQ. This CDR3 contains 15 residues. The CDR3 reads CASSQEPGANYGYTF. The CDR3 nucleotides read TGTGCCAGCAGCCAAGAGCCCGGTGCTAACTATGGCTACACCTTC.

The rearrangement links TRBV19 to TRBJ1-1; D call uncertain. CDR1 and CDR2 (germline): LNHDA, SQIVND (reference sequence). V shed 5 bases and J shed 4 bases, with 17 bases lying between them. CDR3 length: 15 amino acids. CDR3 sequence: CASSASPGSGTEAFF. The DNA of the CDR3 is TGTGCCAGTAGTGCATCCCCGGGGTCGGGCACTGAAGCTTTCTTT.

In nucleotides, the CDR3 is TGTGCCAGCAGTTACGAGATCTATGGCTACACCTTC. Protein sequence: CASSYEIYGYTF. The V call is TRBV6-6, the J call TRBJ1-2, with no clear D. The length of the CDR3 is 12 residues. Germline values: CDR1 MNHNY, CDR2 SVGAGI (reference sequence). V was clipped by 2 bases and J by 4 bases, with 5 bases between them.

This clone was recorded only once. The chain has TRBV19 and TRBJ1-1; 8 bases fit TRBD1. The V gene's germline CDR1 is LNHDA and CDR2 SQIVND (reference sequence). The CDR3 runs to 13 residues. V gave up 4 bases and J gave up 5 bases; unmatched junction bases: 3. For the CDR3, the DNA is TGTGCCAGTAGTACGGACAGGGCGACTGAAGCTTTCTTT. Translation: CASSTDRATEAFF.

The V call is TRBV4-1, the J call TRBJ2-7; 10 bases are a match to TRBD2. This CDR3 has 17 amino acids. Germline V gene lookup returns CDR1 MGHRA and CDR2 YSYEKL. Losses at the gene ends were 0 bases for V and 4 bases for J; bases not matched to a gene: 9. The CDR3 coding sequence is TGCGCCAGCAGCCAAGATCCCGAGAATAGCGGGGGGTACGAGCAGTACTTC. The encoded protein is CASSQDPENSGGYEQYF.

The chain has TRBV7-6 and TRBJ2-7; D is perhaps TRBD1 (6 bases). With 2 bases removed from V and 5 bases from J, the gap between germline ends came to 7 bases. Germline V CDR1 and CDR2: SGHVS, FNYEAQ. The CDR3 has 12 residues. The CDR3 is CASSLNRDEQYF. CDR3 bases: TGTGCCAGCAGCTTAAACAGGGACGAGCAGTACTTC.

The chain has TRBV2 and TRBJ2-1; D might be TRBD1 (6 bases). This CDR3 region has 14 residues. Germline CDR1 reads SNHLY; CDR2 reads FYNNEI. V lost 7 bases and J 4 bases, leaving 14 bases between the germline ends. CDR3 region: CASNRGQTYNEQFF. In DNA, the CDR3 is TGTGCCAGCAATCGGGGACAAACTTACAATGAGCAGTTCTTC.

The chain recombines TRBV30 with TRBJ2-2, with 12 bases that match TRBD2. Germline V gene data show CDR1 as GTSNPN and CDR2 as SVGIG (reference sequence). J lost 8 bases, V lost 4 bases, and 8 bases had no gene match. The CDR3 loop spans 15 amino acids. CDR3 DNA: TGTGCCTGGAAAACTAGCGGGGGGTTTCGTGGGGAGCTGTTTTTT. Translation gives CAWKTSGGFRGELFF. Combining the CDR3 with reference TRBV30 and TRBJ2-2 gives the whole variable domain SQTIHQWPATLVQPVGSPLSLECTVEGTSNPNLYWYRQAAGRGLQLLFYSVGIGQISSEVPQNLSASRPQDRQFILSSKKLLLSDSGFYLCAWKTSGGFRGELFFGEGSRLTVL.

A note on this clone: Other DNA sequences in this sample translate to the same CDR3. This chain uses TRBV7-9 with TRBJ1-1, with 7 bases matching TRBD1. CDR3 length equals 14 residues. With 4 bases clipped from V and 1 base from J, the junction kept 3 bases outside the gene matches. Germline V lookup: CDR1 SEHNR, CDR2 FQNEAQ (reference sequence). CDR3 residues: CASSSTGTNTEAFF. CDR3 DNA: TGTGCCAGCAGCTCGACAGGGACGAACACTGAAGCTTTCTTT.

The chain is built from TRBV7-9 and TRBJ2-2; D uncertain. Deletions cut 2 bases from V and 7 bases from J, with 11 bases between. Germline V lookup: CDR1 SEHNR, CDR2 FQNEAQ (reference sequence). The length of the CDR3 is 14 residues. The CDR3 reads CASSLTVLGGELFF. For the CDR3, the DNA is TGTGCCAGCAGCTTAACAGTTCTGGGCGGGGAGCTGTTTTTT.

The chain has TRBV7-3 and TRBJ2-1; weak D call: TRBD1 (6 bases). The CDR3 runs to 12 residues. Germline V gene lookup returns CDR1 SGHTA and CDR2 FQGTGA. Between the trimmed V and J ends, which lost 0 bases and 9 bases, there was a span of 6 bases. The CDR3 sequence: CASSLTGGEQFF. CDR3 DNA sequence: TGTGCCAGCAGCTTAACAGGGGGTGAGCAGTTCTTC. Combining the CDR3 with reference TRBV7-3 and TRBJ2-1 gives the whole variable domain GAGVSQTPSNKVTEKGKYVELRCDPISGHTALYWYRQSLGQGPEFLIYFQGTGAADDSGLPNDRFFAVRPEGSVSTLKIQRTERGDSAVYLCASSLTGGEQFFGPGTRLTVL.

The chain is built from TRBV5-6 and TRBJ1-5; D is perhaps TRBD1 (5 bases). The V and J ends lost 1 base and 9 bases respectively, with 20 bases between them. The CDR3 loop spans 16 amino acids. Germline V lookup: CDR1 SGHDT, CDR2 YYEEEE. DNA of the CDR3: TGTGCCAGCAGCTTGACGCAGCCGATGGGGCCGGGGCCCCAGCATTTT. Protein sequence: CASSLTQPMGPGPQHF.

This chain links TRBV9 with TRBJ2-1, with 8 bases lining up with TRBD2. Trimming took 1 base from V and 8 from J; bases not matched to a gene: 11. The V gene's germline CDR1 is SGDLS and CDR2 YYNGEE. The CDR3 has 16 amino acids. The CDR3 loop is CASSVFRRGEIYEQFF. CDR3 DNA sequence: TGTGCCAGCAGCGTATTCAGGCGGGGGGAGATCTATGAGCAGTTCTTC. Looking up the rest from reference TRBV9 and TRBJ2-1 gives the full variable domain: DSGVTQTPKHLITATGQRVTLRCSPRSGDLSVYWYQQSLDQGLQFLIQYYNGEERAKGNILERFSAQQFPDLHSELNLSSLELGDSALYFCASSVFRRGEIYEQFFGPGTRLTVL.

The CDR3 loop reads CASSQRGSTGEQYF. The CDR3 DNA is TGTGCCAGTAGCCAGCGGGGGAGCACGGGGGAGCAGTACTTC. The chain has TRBV19 and TRBJ2-7; 8 bases align to TRBD2. The CDR3 is 14 residues long. After removal of 6 bases from V and 7 bases from J, the junction contained 11 bases not matched to a gene. The V gene's germline CDR1 is LNHDA and CDR2 SQIVND (reference sequence).

V and J are TRBV3-1 (or the pseudogene TRBV3-2) and TRBJ2-7, with 9 bases fitting TRBD1. Looked up from germline, CDR1 is LGHDT and CDR2 is YNNKEL (reference sequence). The V gene end was trimmed by 2 bases and the J gene end by 4 bases; junction bases not matched to a gene: 3. The CDR3 runs 14 residues. The CDR3 region has the DNA TGTGCCAGCAGCCAATGGGACAGGGAGTACGAGCAGTACTTC. Its translation is CASSQWDREYEQYF.